This T cell receptor (beta chain) was retrieved from a study of beta chain features in type 1 diabetes (dated by TCRdb to 2016 to 2019). In terms of the full investigation: Mean age, gender distribution, total cell number and subset yield did not differ between patients and healthy donors. A total of some 100,000,000 sorted cells were examined across all samples, and a strong correlation was observed between cell number per subset and RNA yield. In the study, recently diagnosed type 1 diabetes patients and matched healthy donors were compared on the TCRB repertoires of their sorted circulating CD4+ T cell subsets. Regulatory and stem cell-like memory subsets were isolated from only 8 patients and roughly 8 healthy donors, whereas naive and central memory subsets came from all 30 or so donors.

A single peripheral blood draw of about 116 mL on average was collected from each donor into heparinised tubes. A BD FACSAria II was used to sort naive, central memory, regulatory and stem cell-like memory CD4+ T cells with a panel that included CD45RO, CCR7, CD25, CD127, CD95 and CD27. Every sorted population had a purity above 98%. PBMCs were isolated immediately by Lymphoprep density gradient centrifugation and stained directly without culture. So that batch effects would be minimized, each experiment stained and sorted samples in pairs, pairing one healthy donor with one patient. The entire isolated RNA was reverse transcribed using the High Capacity cDNA Reverse Transcription Kit, and thus expressed TCRB transcripts were sequenced. Naive, central memory and regulatory T cell samples underwent deep immunoSEQ sequencing, averaging around 3.9 million total reads per sample. Sorted cells were lysed in RLT buffer, and RNA was extracted using DNase-treated RNeasy Micro or Mini kits according to cell number. Each cell subset was processed separately to prevent cross-contamination, with patient and healthy donor samples processed together. TCRB sequences were amplified from cDNA with the immunoSEQ multiplex PCR, producing 87-bp fragments spanning the CDR3 region. Sequencing of the amplicons was done on the Illumina HiSeq platform. Processing in the source paper ran as follows. PCR bias was corrected computationally using synthetic template baselines, and reads within Hamming distance 2 were collapsed, with unmergeable singletons discarded. Reads were aligned to IMGT to assign V, D and J genes, CDR3 length, and insertions or deletions at six rearrangement sites. Within each subset, clonotype counts were normalized to sorted cell number, and only after that were true diversity and Gini coefficients computed with the tcR R package. Repertoire sharing was quantified using the overlap coefficient calculated on TCRB nucleotide sequences. Out-of-frame TCRB sequences from naive cells were analyzed as a proxy for the pre-selection repertoire. TCRdb re-hosts the immuneACCESS table, in-frame sequences only. Its copies lack some clones; in the studies checked, an unresolved V gene accounts for under half of them, and the cause for the rest is not known. The V and J calls and clone size come from that table; D and trimming were worked out from the DNA. The sample profile shows more than 350,000 clones; about an eighth of them were found once. The top ten hold approximately 0.045% of the sample.

With respect to this clone: The clone's antigen remains unknown. The input lacks base qualities; no much larger clone sits a single base away.

The paper's findings and limits, for the study overall: A moderate but significant shortening of TCRB CDR3 length was observed in type 1 diabetes patients in all four CD4+ subsets. The naive, central memory and regulatory TCRB repertoires appeared to resemble one another more closely among patients than among healthy donors. Because cDNA was sequenced instead of genomic DNA, activated cells with high expression could be over-represented, although the groups did not differ in activation or CD3 levels. Shorter templates might have been favored by PCR, but patient and control samples were amplified and corrected together, so both groups would have been affected equally by any skew. HLA sub-analyses involved small numbers of individuals, so any influence of HLA type on TCRB rearrangement remained unresolved. Fewer insertions and more nucleotide deletions at VDJ recombination sites were observed in patients with type 1 diabetes, implying thymic rearrangement abnormalities.

The CDR3 holds 16 amino acids from the cysteine to the phenylalanine. The CDR3 DNA has 48 bases and is translated from base 1. Trimming takes 1 base from V and 2 bases from J, and the germline ends sit 14 bases apart. Sequences SGHDN (CDR1) and FVKESK (CDR2) are obtained from the germline V gene. The chain is encoded by TRBV14 joined to TRBJ1-1; the D gene is not confidently resolved. This sequence was found in a young woman in good health. Sequencing used naive CD4+ T cells from blood. The sample's cell subset or site label, decoded: true naive CD4+ T cells. The base sequence is TGTGCCAGCAGCCAAGCGGTCCGAAGGGTCAACACTGAAGCTTTCTTT. It translates as CASSQAVRRVNTEAFF.